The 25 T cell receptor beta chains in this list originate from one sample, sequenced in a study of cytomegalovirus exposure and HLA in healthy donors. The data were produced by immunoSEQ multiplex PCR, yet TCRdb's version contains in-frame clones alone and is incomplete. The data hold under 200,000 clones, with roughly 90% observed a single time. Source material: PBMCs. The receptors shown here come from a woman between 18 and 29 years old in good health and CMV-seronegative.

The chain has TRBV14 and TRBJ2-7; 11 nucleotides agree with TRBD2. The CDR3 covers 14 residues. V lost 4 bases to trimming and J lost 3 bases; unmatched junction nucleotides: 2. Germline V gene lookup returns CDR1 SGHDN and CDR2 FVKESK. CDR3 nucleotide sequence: TGTGCCAGCAGCCTTACTAGCGGGAGCTACGAGCAGTACTTC. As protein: CASSLTSGSYEQYF.

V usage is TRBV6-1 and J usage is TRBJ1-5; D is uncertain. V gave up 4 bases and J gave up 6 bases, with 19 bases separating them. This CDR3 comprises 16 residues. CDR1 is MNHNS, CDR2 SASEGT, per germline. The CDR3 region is CASSAAGTRVAQPQHF. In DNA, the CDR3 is TGTGCCAGCAGTGCCGCCGGTACCAGAGTAGCTCAGCCCCAGCATTTT.

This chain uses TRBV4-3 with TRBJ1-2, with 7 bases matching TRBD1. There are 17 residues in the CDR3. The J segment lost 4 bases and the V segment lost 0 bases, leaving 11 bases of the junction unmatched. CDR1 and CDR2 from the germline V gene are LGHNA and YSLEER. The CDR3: CASSQDPGRGPFYGYTF. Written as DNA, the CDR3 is TGCGCCAGCAGCCAAGACCCCGGGAGGGGGCCCTTCTATGGCTACACCTTC.

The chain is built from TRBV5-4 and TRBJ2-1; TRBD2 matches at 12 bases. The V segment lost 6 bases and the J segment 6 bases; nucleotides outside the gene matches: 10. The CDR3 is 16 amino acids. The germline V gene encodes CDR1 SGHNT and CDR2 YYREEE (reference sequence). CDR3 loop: CASNTPGTSGPNEQFF. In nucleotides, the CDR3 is TGTGCCAGCAACACCCCGGGGACTAGCGGGCCCAATGAGCAGTTCTTC. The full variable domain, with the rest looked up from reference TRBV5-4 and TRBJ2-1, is ETGVTQSPTHLIKTRGQQVTLRCSSQSGHNTVSWYQQALGQGPQFIFQYYREEENGRGNFPPRFSGLQFPNYSSELNVNALELDDSALYLCASNTPGTSGPNEQFFGPGTRLTVL.

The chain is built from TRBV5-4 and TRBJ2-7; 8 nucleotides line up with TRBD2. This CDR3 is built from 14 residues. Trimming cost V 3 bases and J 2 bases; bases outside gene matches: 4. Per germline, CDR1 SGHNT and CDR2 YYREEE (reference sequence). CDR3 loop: CASSYLAGPYEQYF. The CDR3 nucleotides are TGTGCCAGCAGCTATTTAGCGGGGCCCTACGAGCAGTACTTC.

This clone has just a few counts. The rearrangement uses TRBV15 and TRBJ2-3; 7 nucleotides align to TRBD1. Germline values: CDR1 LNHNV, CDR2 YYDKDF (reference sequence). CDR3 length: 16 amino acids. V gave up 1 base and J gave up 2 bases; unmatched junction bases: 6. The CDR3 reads CATSRVRGSNTDTQYF. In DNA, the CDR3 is TGTGCCACCAGCAGAGTCAGGGGGTCTAACACAGATACGCAGTATTTT.

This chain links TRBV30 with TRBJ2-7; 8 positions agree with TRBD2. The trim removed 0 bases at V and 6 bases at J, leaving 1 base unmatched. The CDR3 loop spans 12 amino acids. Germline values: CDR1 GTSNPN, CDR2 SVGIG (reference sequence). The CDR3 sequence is CAWSVTSVEQYF. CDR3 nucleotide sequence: TGTGCCTGGAGTGTGACTAGCGTCGAGCAGTACTTC. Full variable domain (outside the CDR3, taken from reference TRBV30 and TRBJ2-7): SQTIHQWPATLVQPVGSPLSLECTVEGTSNPNLYWYRQAAGRGLQLLFYSVGIGQISSEVPQNLSASRPQDRQFILSSKKLLLSDSGFYLCAWSVTSVEQYFGPGTRLTVT.

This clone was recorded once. In nucleotides, the CDR3 is TGTGCCAGCAATACAGAAATCTATGGCTACACCTTC. Encoded protein: CASNTEIYGYTF. The V call is TRBV6-1, the J call TRBJ1-2, with D unclear. V dropped 7 bases and J dropped 4 bases, with 10 bases sitting between them. Germline CDR1 and CDR2: MNHNS and SASEGT. The CDR3 is 12 amino acids.

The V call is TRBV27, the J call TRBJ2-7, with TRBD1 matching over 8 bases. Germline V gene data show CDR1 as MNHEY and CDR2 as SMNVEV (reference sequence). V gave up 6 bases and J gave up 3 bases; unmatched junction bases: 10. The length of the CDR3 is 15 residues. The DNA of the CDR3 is TGTGCCAGCAGCCTTAGGGGGACAGGCATCTACGAGCAGTACTTC. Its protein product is CASSLRGTGIYEQYF.

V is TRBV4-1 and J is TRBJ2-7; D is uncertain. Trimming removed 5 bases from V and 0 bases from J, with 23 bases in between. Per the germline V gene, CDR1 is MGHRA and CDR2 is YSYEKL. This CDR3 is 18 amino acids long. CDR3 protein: CASSYKESVASNSYEQYF. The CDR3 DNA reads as TGCGCCAGCAGCTACAAAGAAAGCGTGGCATCCAACTCCTACGAGCAGTACTTC.

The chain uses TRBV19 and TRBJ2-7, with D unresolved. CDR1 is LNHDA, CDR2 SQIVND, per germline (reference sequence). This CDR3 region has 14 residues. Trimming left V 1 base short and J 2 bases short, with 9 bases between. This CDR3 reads CASSIGPGTYEQYF. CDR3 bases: TGTGCCAGTAGTATAGGCCCTGGCACCTACGAGCAGTACTTC.

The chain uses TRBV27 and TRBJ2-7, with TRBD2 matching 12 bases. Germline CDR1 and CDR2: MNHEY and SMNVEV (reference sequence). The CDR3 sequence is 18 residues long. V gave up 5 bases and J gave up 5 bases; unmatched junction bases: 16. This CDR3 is CASSTRHGLAGSIDEQYF. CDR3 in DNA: TGTGCCAGCAGTACCCGTCACGGACTAGCGGGATCCATCGACGAGCAGTACTTC.

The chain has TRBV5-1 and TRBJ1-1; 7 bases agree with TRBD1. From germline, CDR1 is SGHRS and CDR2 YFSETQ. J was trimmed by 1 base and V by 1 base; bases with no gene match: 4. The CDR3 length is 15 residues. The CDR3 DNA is TGCGCCAGCAGCTTGAGAGGACAGGAGAACACTGAAGCTTTCTTT. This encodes CASSLRGQENTEAFF.

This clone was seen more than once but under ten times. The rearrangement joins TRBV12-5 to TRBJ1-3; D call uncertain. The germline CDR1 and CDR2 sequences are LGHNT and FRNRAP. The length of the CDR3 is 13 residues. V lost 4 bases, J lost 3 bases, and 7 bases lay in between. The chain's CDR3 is CASGSAFGNTIYF. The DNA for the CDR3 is TGTGCTAGTGGTTCCGCGTTTGGAAACACCATATATTTT.

The CDR3 loop is CASSLGTDTQYF. The CDR3 coding sequence is TGTGCCAGCTCCCTCGGCACAGATACGCAGTATTTT. This chain uses TRBV18 with TRBJ2-3; no clear D gene. CDR3 length equals 12 residues. Trimming took 6 bases from V and 1 from J, leaving 5 bases between them. Per germline, CDR1 KGHSH and CDR2 LQKENI.

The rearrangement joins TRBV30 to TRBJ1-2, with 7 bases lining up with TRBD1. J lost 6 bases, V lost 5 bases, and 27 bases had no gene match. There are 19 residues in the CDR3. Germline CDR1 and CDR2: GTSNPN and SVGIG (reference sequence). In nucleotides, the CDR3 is TGTGCCTGGGACCGAGTACGCGGGACAGCGGCAAGGACCTCGGATGGCTACACCTTC. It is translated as CAWDRVRGTAARTSDGYTF.

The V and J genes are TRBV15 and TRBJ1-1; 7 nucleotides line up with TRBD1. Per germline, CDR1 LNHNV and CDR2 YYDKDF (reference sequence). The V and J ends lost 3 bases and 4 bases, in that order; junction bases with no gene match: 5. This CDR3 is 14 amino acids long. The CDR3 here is CATSSIQGSTEAFF. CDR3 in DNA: TGTGCCACCAGCAGCATACAGGGGAGCACTGAAGCTTTCTTT.

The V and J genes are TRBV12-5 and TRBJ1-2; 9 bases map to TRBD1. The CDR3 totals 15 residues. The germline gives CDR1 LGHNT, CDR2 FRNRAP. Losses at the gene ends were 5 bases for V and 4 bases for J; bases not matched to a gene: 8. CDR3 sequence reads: CASGPPGQGIYGYTF. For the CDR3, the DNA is TGTGCTAGTGGTCCCCCGGGACAGGGAATCTATGGCTACACCTTC. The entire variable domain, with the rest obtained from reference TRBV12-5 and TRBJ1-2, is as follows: DARVTQTPRHKVTEMGQEVTMRCQPILGHNTVFWYRQTMMQGLELLAYFRNRAPLDDSGMPKDRFSAEMPDATLATLKIQPSEPRDSAVYFCASGPPGQGIYGYTFGSGTRLTVV.

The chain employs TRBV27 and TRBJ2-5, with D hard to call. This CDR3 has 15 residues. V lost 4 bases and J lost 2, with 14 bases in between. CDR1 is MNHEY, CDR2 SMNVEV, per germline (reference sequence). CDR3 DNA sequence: TGTGCCAGCAGTTCACAGACAAGTACTCAAGAGACCCAGTACTTC. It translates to CASSSQTSTQETQYF.

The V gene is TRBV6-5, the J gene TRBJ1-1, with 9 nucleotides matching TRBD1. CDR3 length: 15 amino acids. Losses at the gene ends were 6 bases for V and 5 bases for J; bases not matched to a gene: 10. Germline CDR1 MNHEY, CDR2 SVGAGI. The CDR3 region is CASRDKDRGRTEAFF. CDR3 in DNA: TGTGCCAGCAGGGATAAGGACAGGGGACGGACTGAAGCTTTCTTT.

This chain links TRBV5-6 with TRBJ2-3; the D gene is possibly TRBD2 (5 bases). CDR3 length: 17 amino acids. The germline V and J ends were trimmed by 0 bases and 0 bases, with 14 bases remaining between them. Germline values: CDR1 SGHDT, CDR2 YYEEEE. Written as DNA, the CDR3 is TGTGCCAGCAGCTTGGGACCTTCAGGAGGTAGCACAGATACGCAGTATTTT. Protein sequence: CASSLGPSGGSTDTQYF.

CDR3 sequence reads: CASSDGGSTEAFF. The CDR3 coding sequence is TGTGCCAGCAGTGATGGAGGGAGCACTGAAGCTTTCTTT. This chain links TRBV25-1 with TRBJ1-1; D remains unclear. This CDR3 contains 13 residues. Germline V gene data show CDR1 as MGHDK and CDR2 as SYGVNS. The V and J ends lost 3 bases and 4 bases respectively, with 9 bases between them.

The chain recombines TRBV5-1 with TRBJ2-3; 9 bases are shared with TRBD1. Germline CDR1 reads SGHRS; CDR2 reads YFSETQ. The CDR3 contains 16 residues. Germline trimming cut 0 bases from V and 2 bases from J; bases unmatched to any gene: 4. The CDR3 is CASSLVRDRVTDTQYF. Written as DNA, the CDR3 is TGCGCCAGCAGCTTGGTCCGGGACAGGGTCACAGATACGCAGTATTTT.

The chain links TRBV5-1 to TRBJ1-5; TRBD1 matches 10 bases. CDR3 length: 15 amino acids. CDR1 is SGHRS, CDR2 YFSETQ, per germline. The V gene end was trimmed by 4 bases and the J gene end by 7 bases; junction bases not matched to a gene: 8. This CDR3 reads CASSISGTGDQPQHF. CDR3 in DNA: TGCGCCAGCAGCATTTCTGGGACAGGGGACCAGCCCCAGCATTTT.

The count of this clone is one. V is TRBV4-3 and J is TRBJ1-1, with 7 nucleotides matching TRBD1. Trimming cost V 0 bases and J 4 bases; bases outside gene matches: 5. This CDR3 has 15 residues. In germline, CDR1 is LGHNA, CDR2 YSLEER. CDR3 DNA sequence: TGCGCCAGCAGCCAAGATCTCGCAGGGGGCACTGAAGCTTTCTTT. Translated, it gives CASSQDLAGGTEAFF.